The 18 T cell receptor beta chains below all came from one sample that was sequenced in a study of shared clonotypes between healthy human individuals. Assay used: immunoSEQ multiplex PCR; TCRdb lists only in-frame clones, some missing. The sample includes 2 million to 3 million clones, more than 85% of them seen just once. What was sequenced was naive CD4+ T cells from PBMCs. Subset noted: CD45RA+ positively selected. These receptors were obtained from a man between 18 and 35 years old in good health. Some clones in this sample may be carry-over from other donors' samples.

The chain combines TRBV5-6 with TRBJ2-3; D possibly corresponds to TRBD1 (6 bases). V was trimmed by 0 bases and J by 2 bases, leaving 7 bases between them. Germline-derived CDR1 and CDR2 are SGHDT and YYEEEE. This CDR3 region has 14 residues. This chain's CDR3 is CASSLDRVTDTQYF. CDR3 nucleotide sequence: TGTGCCAGCAGCTTGGACAGGGTCACAGATACGCAGTATTTT. Using reference TRBV5-6 and TRBJ2-3 for the parts outside the CDR3, the full variable domain is DAGVTQSPTHLIKTRGQQVTLRCSPKSGHDTVSWYQQALGQGPQFIFQYYEEEERQRGNFPDRFSGHQFPNYSSELNVNALLLGDSALYLCASSLDRVTDTQYFGPGTRLTVL.

The chain combines TRBV18 with TRBJ2-1; D uncertain. Germline V lookup: CDR1 KGHSH, CDR2 LQKENI. The CDR3 extends over 15 amino acids. Trimming removed 1 base at V and 1 base at J, with 8 bases between. CDR3 nucleotides: TGTGCCAGCTCACCACGGAGCGTATCCTACAATGAGCAGTTCTTC. This translates into CASSPRSVSYNEQFF.

This chain connects TRBV6-6 to TRBJ1-4; D might be TRBD1 (6 bases). The V end lost 5 bases, the J end lost 12 bases, and 13 bases lay between the germline ends. CDR1 MNHNY and CDR2 SVGAGI come from the germline V gene (reference sequence). The CDR3 extends over 12 amino acids. The CDR3 coding sequence is TGTGCCAGCAGTGCTCGGGGGCCGGAACTGTTTTTT. Translation: CASSARGPELFF.

The rearrangement links TRBV2 to TRBJ1-1, with TRBD1 matching 12 bases. The CDR3 has 12 amino acids. From germline, CDR1 is SNHLY and CDR2 FYNNEI. Trimming took 6 bases from V and 10 from J; bases not matched to a gene: 3. CDR3 sequence reads: CASRGQGARAFF. The CDR3 DNA follows: TGTGCCAGCAGGGGACAGGGGGCGAGAGCTTTCTTT.

This clone was recorded once. V and J are TRBV14 and TRBJ2-1; D call uncertain. CDR3 length equals 16 residues. Germline V lookup: CDR1 SGHDN, CDR2 FVKESK. V dropped 4 bases and J dropped 3 bases, with 16 bases sitting between them. The CDR3 DNA follows: TGTGCCAGCAGCCCTACCTTCCGGAGAAACTACAATGAGCAGTTCTTC. This sequence encodes CASSPTFRRNYNEQFF.

The count of this clone is one. The gene calls are TRBV18 and TRBJ2-5; D is perhaps TRBD1 (6 bases). The germline gives CDR1 KGHSH, CDR2 LQKENI. V lost 0 bases, J lost 0 bases, and 8 bases lay in between. The CDR3 has 15 residues. For the CDR3, the DNA is TGTGCCAGCTCACCACCTCACAGGGACCAAGAGACCCAGTACTTC. It yields the protein CASSPPHRDQETQYF.

Written as DNA, the CDR3 is TGTGCCAGCAGCTTTGGGACTAGCGGCCCGCAGTACTTC. Protein sequence: CASSFGTSGPQYF. V usage is TRBV7-3 and J usage is TRBJ2-7; TRBD2 matches 11 bases. The V and J ends lost 3 bases and 9 bases, in that order; junction bases with no gene match: 4. The CDR3 runs 13 residues. In germline, CDR1 is SGHTA, CDR2 FQGTGA.

The rearrangement uses TRBV5-6 and TRBJ1-4; 7 nucleotides agree with TRBD1. Germline CDR1 reads SGHDT; CDR2 reads YYEEEE. The trim removed 3 bases at V and 14 bases at J, leaving 7 bases unmatched. This CDR3 comprises 12 residues. The DNA for the CDR3 is TGTGCCAGCAGCTCTCAGGGGGGGATGCTGTTTTTT. It yields the protein CASSSQGGMLFF.

The J gene is TRBJ2-7, the V gene TRBV7-9; TRBD2 is a possible D gene (6 bases). Germline-derived CDR1 and CDR2 are SEHNR and FQNEAQ (reference sequence). CDR3 size: 13 residues. V gave up 1 base and J gave up 6 bases, with 10 bases separating them. As DNA, the CDR3 is TGTGCCAGCAGCTTAGGGGGAGGTAGCGAGCAGTACTTC. As protein: CASSLGGGSEQYF.

The rearrangement uses TRBV5-4 and TRBJ2-1; TRBD2 matches 7 bases. The CDR3 contains 13 residues. V dropped 4 bases and J dropped 12; count of bases not matched to a gene: 10. Germline lookup yields CDR1 SGHNT and CDR2 YYREEE (reference sequence). The CDR3 DNA reads as TGTGCCAGCAGCGGGTTAGCGGGCGGGACGCAGTTCTTC. Encoded protein: CASSGLAGGTQFF.

The chain couples TRBV28 to TRBJ2-3, with D perhaps matching TRBD2 (5 bases). The germline V gene encodes CDR1 MDHEN and CDR2 SYDVKM. Trimming took 7 bases from V and 0 from J, leaving 14 bases between them. This CDR3 is built from 15 residues. The CDR3, as DNA: TGTGCCAGCATTTCCCGAGGGTTCAGCACAGATACGCAGTATTTT. Protein: CASISRGFSTDTQYF.

The CDR3 coding sequence is TGTGCCAGCAGCTTAGGGGAGGACAGTTTGAGGTCCTACAATGAGCAGTTCTTC. As protein: CASSLGEDSLRSYNEQFF. The chain has TRBV7-9 and TRBJ2-1; D might be TRBD1 or TRBD2, each matching 6 bases. This CDR3 contains 18 residues. Trimming cost V 1 base and J 1 base, with 17 bases left between them. Germline-derived CDR1 and CDR2 are SEHNR and FQNEAQ (reference sequence).

This clone was detected once. The V and J genes are TRBV6-6 and TRBJ2-1, with D possibly being TRBD2 (5 bases). The V gene lost 4 bases and the J gene lost 8 bases, with 21 bases spanning the gap. Germline-derived CDR1 and CDR2 are MNHNY and SVGAGI (reference sequence). The CDR3 contains 16 residues. The CDR3 region has the DNA TGTGCCAGCAGTTCCTTTATTACGACCGCCGGGGATGAGCAGTTCTTC. Translating gives CASSSFITTAGDEQFF.

The chain employs TRBV6-5 and TRBJ2-5; 8 bases are shared with TRBD2. This CDR3 comprises 15 residues. V was clipped by 0 bases and J by 1 base; unmatched bases: 1. CDR1 and CDR2 from the germline V gene are MNHEY and SVGAGI. CDR3 amino acids: CASSYSLAGQETQYF. Here the CDR3 DNA reads TGTGCCAGCAGTTACTCGCTAGCGGGCCAAGAGACCCAGTACTTC.

The J gene is TRBJ1-4, the V gene TRBV18; the D is unclear. V gave up 5 bases and J gave up 0 bases, with 7 bases separating them. The length of the CDR3 is 14 residues. Germline V CDR1 and CDR2: KGHSH, LQKENI. The CDR3 loop is CASSRVATNEKLFF. The CDR3 DNA follows: TGTGCCAGCTCAAGAGTTGCAACTAATGAAAAACTGTTTTTT.

The rearrangement uses TRBV30 and TRBJ1-1; D unresolved. The length of the CDR3 is 16 residues. The germline gives CDR1 GTSNPN, CDR2 SVGIG (reference sequence). V was trimmed by 3 bases and J by 4 bases, leaving 21 bases between them. CDR3 in amino acids: CAWRLRDWSGPTEAFF. The CDR3 region has the DNA TGTGCCTGGAGGCTGAGGGATTGGAGCGGTCCCACTGAAGCTTTCTTT.

The chain employs TRBV6-1 and TRBJ2-7; TRBD1 matches 11 bases. Germline V lookup: CDR1 MNHNS, CDR2 SASEGT. There are 15 residues in the CDR3. V lost 5 bases and J lost 3; bases outside the gene matches: 6. The CDR3 spells CASSHAGQGGYEQYF. DNA for the CDR3: TGTGCCAGCAGTCACGCGGGACAGGGGGGCTACGAGCAGTACTTC.

This chain uses TRBV6-1 with TRBJ2-5; TRBD1 is a possible D gene (5 bases). V was trimmed by 4 bases and J by 2 bases, leaving 11 bases between them. Germline CDR1 MNHNS, CDR2 SASEGT. The CDR3 covers 14 residues. CDR3 sequence reads: CASSGDSGQETQYF. The CDR3 bases are TGTGCCAGCAGTGGTGACAGTGGGCAAGAGACCCAGTACTTC.